The 26 T cell receptor beta chains in this list originate from one sample, sequenced in a study of radiation and T cells in renal cell carcinoma. Time point of the sample: blood 2 weeks post-SBRT. Treatment: 15 Gy SBRT to primary tumor, nephrectomy 4 weeks later. Profiled with immunoSEQ multiplex PCR; TCRdb holds only in-frame clones, not every one. The sample includes 70,000 or so clones, about 81% seen only once; the top ten take approximately 5.4%. This sample comprised blood, obtained from a patient whose treatment included radiotherapy and nephrectomy. The origin of the receptors is a man between 60 and 75 years old with renal cell carcinoma.

V gene TRBV18 combines with J gene TRBJ2-2; 10 bases fit TRBD1. V was pared by 6 bases and J by 6 bases, with 4 bases of the junction left unmatched. Per the germline V gene, CDR1 is KGHSH and CDR2 is LQKENI. This CDR3 is 14 amino acids long. In nucleotides, the CDR3 is TGTGCCAGCTCCGACAGGGGGCTGGCCGGGGAGCTGTTTTTT. Amino acids: CASSDRGLAGELFF.

This clone was counted at least ten times. The genes are TRBV15 and TRBJ2-7; TRBD1 matches 9 bases. The length of the CDR3 is 16 residues. J was trimmed by 5 bases and V by 5 bases; bases with no gene match: 13. Germline CDR1 is LNHNV and CDR2 is YYDKDF (reference sequence). Here the CDR3 reads CATSQGSGQGSHEQYF. In DNA form, the CDR3 reads TGTGCCACCAGCCAGGGTTCTGGACAGGGGTCCCACGAGCAGTACTTC.

The V call is TRBV7-9, the J call TRBJ2-7, with 9 positions matching TRBD1. The CDR3 spans 15 residues. Germline V gene data show CDR1 as SEHNR and CDR2 as FQNEAQ (reference sequence). After removal of 9 bases from V and 2 bases from J, the junction contained 11 bases not matched to a gene. The CDR3 here is CASVAPGQGTYEQYF. The CDR3 region has the DNA TGTGCCAGTGTCGCACCGGGACAGGGTACCTACGAGCAGTACTTC.

The chain recombines TRBV11-2 with TRBJ2-7; D gene ambiguous. Per the germline V gene, CDR1 is SGHAT and CDR2 is FQNNGV. Deletions cut 3 bases from V and 1 base from J, with 1 base between. This CDR3 is built from 11 residues. Here the CDR3 reads CASSFSYEQYF. CDR3 nucleotides: TGTGCCAGCAGCTTTTCCTACGAGCAGTACTTC.

The chain employs TRBV5-1 and TRBJ2-1, with D possibly TRBD1 on 6 matching bases. The V end was cut by 1 base, the J end by 5 bases, with 10 bases between. CDR3 size: 14 residues. Per the germline V gene, CDR1 is SGHRS and CDR2 is YFSETQ. The CDR3 is CASSLTGNHNEQFF. CDR3 DNA: TGCGCCAGCAGCTTGACAGGGAACCACAATGAGCAGTTCTTC. The whole variable domain, filled in from reference TRBV5-1 and TRBJ2-1, reads KAGVTQTPRYLIKTRGQQVTLSCSPISGHRSVSWYQQTPGQGLQFLFEYFSETQRNKGNFPGRFSGRQFSNSRSEMNVSTLELGDSALYLCASSLTGNHNEQFFGPGTRLTVL.

This clone was detected a few times. The chain uses TRBV5-1 and TRBJ2-3, with 11 bases fitting TRBD1. Trimming took 3 bases from V and 4 from J; bases not matched to a gene: 1. The CDR3 extends over 14 amino acids. CDR1 is SGHRS and CDR2 is YFSETQ in the germline V gene. The CDR3 protein is CASSSGQGADTQYF. CDR3 nucleotide sequence: TGCGCCAGCAGCTCGGGACAGGGGGCAGATACGCAGTATTTT.

This clone was observed once. The chain combines TRBV7-8 with TRBJ2-1; D gene ambiguous. This CDR3 comprises 13 residues. Per the germline V gene, CDR1 is SGHVS and CDR2 is FQNEAQ. Deletions cut 5 bases from V and 7 bases from J, with 12 bases between. The CDR3 region is CASSVQLGNEQFF. DNA of the CDR3: TGTGCCAGCAGCGTGCAGTTGGGTAATGAGCAGTTCTTC. Full variable domain (missing parts from reference TRBV7-8 and TRBJ2-1): GAGVSQSPRYKVAKRGQDVALRCDPISGHVSLFWYQQALGQGPEFLTYFQNEAQLDKSGLPSDRFFAERPEGSVSTLKIQRTQQEDSAVYLCASSVQLGNEQFFGPGTRLTVL.

The chain combines TRBV7-8 with TRBJ2-1, with TRBD2 matching 11 bases. J lost 9 bases, V lost 5 bases, and 6 bases had no gene match. There are 14 residues in the CDR3. The germline CDR1 and CDR2 sequences are SGHVS and FQNEAQ. The CDR3: CASSIGTSGGEQFF. CDR3 bases: TGTGCCAGCAGCATAGGGACTAGCGGCGGTGAGCAGTTCTTC.

The chain couples TRBV4-1 to TRBJ2-1, with 8 bases that match TRBD2. Germline lookup yields CDR1 MGHRA and CDR2 YSYEKL. V trimming: 0 bases; J trimming: 7 bases; junction bases outside the gene matches: 8. This CDR3 is built from 16 residues. The DNA for the CDR3 is TGCGCCAGCAGCCAAGAGGACGGGAGGGGTGCAAATGAGCAGTTCTTC. Its protein product is CASSQEDGRGANEQFF.

This chain uses TRBV7-9 with TRBJ2-7, with TRBD2 as a possible D gene (6 bases). CDR1 and CDR2 (germline): SEHNR, FQNEAQ (reference sequence). V lost 3 bases and J lost 0, with 21 bases in between. The CDR3 has 18 residues. CDR3 nucleotides: TGTGCCAGCAGCTTGAGTTCCTCTCTAGCGTCCCTCTCCTACGAGCAGTACTTC. This sequence encodes CASSLSSSLASLSYEQYF.

This clone was picked up a small number of times. V and J are TRBV5-6 and TRBJ2-2; 10 bases are shared with TRBD1. Trimming took 4 bases from V and 7 from J; bases not matched to a gene: 13. Germline V CDR1 and CDR2: SGHDT, YYEEEE. The CDR3 contains 17 residues. CDR3 nucleotides: TGTGCCAGCAGCCCTGGTCCGGGACAGGGGAGCGTCGGGGAGCTGTTTTTT. Its protein is CASSPGPGQGSVGELFF. The full variable domain, completed using reference TRBV5-6 and TRBJ2-2, is DAGVTQSPTHLIKTRGQQVTLRCSPKSGHDTVSWYQQALGQGPQFIFQYYEEEERQRGNFPDRFSGHQFPNYSSELNVNALLLGDSALYLCASSPGPGQGSVGELFFGEGSRLTVL.

The rearrangement joins TRBV28 to TRBJ1-5, with 9 bases matching TRBD1. The trim removed 7 bases at V and 6 bases at J, leaving 7 bases unmatched. Germline loops: CDR1 MDHEN, CDR2 SYDVKM. The CDR3 has 14 amino acids. Here the CDR3 reads CASNHRGRVQPQHF. CDR3 DNA: TGTGCCAGCAACCACAGGGGGCGCGTTCAGCCCCAGCATTTT.

CDR3 sequence reads: CASSQDGGTGGYEQYF. The CDR3 DNA reads as TGTGCCAGCAGCCAAGACGGGGGGACAGGGGGCTACGAGCAGTACTTC. V gene TRBV4-2 combines with J gene TRBJ2-7; 11 bases fit TRBD1. Trimming removed 0 bases from V and 3 bases from J; junction bases left unmatched: 4. The CDR3 is 16 amino acids. CDR1 and CDR2 (germline): LGHNA, YNFKEQ.

The chain is built from TRBV13 and TRBJ2-7; 9 nucleotides match TRBD2. The J segment lost 4 bases and the V segment lost 5 bases, leaving 12 bases of the junction unmatched. The V gene's germline CDR1 is PRHDT and CDR2 FYEKMQ (reference sequence). The CDR3 extends over 16 amino acids. The CDR3 sequence: CASSGYSGSRLYEQYF. CDR3 DNA: TGTGCCAGCAGCGGGTATAGCGGGAGCCGCCTTTACGAGCAGTACTTC.

The V and J genes are TRBV7-9 and TRBJ1-1, with D perhaps matching TRBD1 (6 bases). Germline CDR1 SEHNR, CDR2 FQNEAQ (reference sequence). The V and J ends lost 5 bases and 3 bases respectively, with 10 bases between them. The CDR3 covers 13 residues. This CDR3 reads CASSPTGHTEAFF. The CDR3, as DNA: TGTGCCAGCAGCCCAACAGGGCACACTGAAGCTTTCTTT. Full variable domain (outside the CDR3, taken from reference TRBV7-9 and TRBJ1-1): DTGVSQNPRHKITKRGQNVTFRCDPISEHNRLYWYRQTLGQGPEFLTYFQNEAQLEKSRLLSDRFSAERPKGSFSTLEIQRTEQGDSAMYLCASSPTGHTEAFFGQGTRLTVV.

J is TRBJ1-2 and V is TRBV19, with 8 nucleotides matching TRBD1. Germline CDR1 is LNHDA and CDR2 is SQIVND (reference sequence). CDR3 length equals 16 residues. J was trimmed by 4 bases and V by 2 bases; bases with no gene match: 9. CDR3 in amino acids: CASSIQGQVDGYGYTF. The DNA for the CDR3 is TGTGCCAGTAGTATACAGGGACAGGTTGACGGCTATGGCTACACCTTC.

This chain connects TRBV5-1 to TRBJ2-5; D may be TRBD2 (6 bases). Per the germline V gene, CDR1 is SGHRS and CDR2 is YFSETQ. The CDR3 consists of 14 residues. V dropped 0 bases and J dropped 2 bases, with 8 bases sitting between them. This CDR3 is CASSLGGRQETQYF. DNA for the CDR3: TGCGCCAGCAGCTTGGGGGGGAGGCAAGAGACCCAGTACTTC.

The J gene is TRBJ2-5, the V gene TRBV6-5; 10 positions match TRBD2. The germline gives CDR1 MNHEY, CDR2 SVGAGI. The CDR3 has 16 amino acids. Trimming cost V 1 base and J 5 bases; bases outside gene matches: 7. The CDR3 reads CASSYWASGSKETQYF. In nucleotides, the CDR3 is TGTGCCAGCAGTTACTGGGCTAGCGGGAGTAAGGAGACCCAGTACTTC.

The gene calls are TRBV29-1 and TRBJ1-3; D call uncertain. The germline CDR1 and CDR2 sequences are SQVTM and ANQGSEA. There are 11 residues in the CDR3. The DNA of the CDR3 is TGCACGGGTAGTGATGGAAACACCATATATTTT. Translating gives CTGSDGNTIYF. Drawing the rest from reference TRBV29-1 and TRBJ1-3, the complete variable domain is SAVISQKPSRDICQRGTSLTIQCQVDSQVTMMFWYRQQPGQSLTLIATANQGSEATYESGFVIDKFPISRPNLTFSTLTVSNMSPEDSSIYLCTGSDGNTIYFGEGSWLTVV.

This clone was detected a few times. The J gene is TRBJ2-2, the V gene TRBV7-2; D remains ambiguous. CDR3 length: 13 amino acids. V shed 1 base and J shed 4 bases, with 4 bases lying between them. Per germline, CDR1 SGHTA and CDR2 FQGNSA. The CDR3 region is CASSLVSTGELFF. The CDR3 region has the DNA TGTGCCAGCAGCTTAGTTTCCACCGGGGAGCTGTTTTTT.

The rearrangement joins TRBV6-6 to TRBJ2-1, with D maybe TRBD2 (5 bases). Trimming left V 6 bases short and J 7 bases short, with 22 bases between. The CDR3 runs to 16 residues. Germline V gene sequence: CDR1 MNHNY, CDR2 SVGAGI (reference sequence). The DNA of the CDR3 is TGTGCCAGCAGCCCCCTGGGCGGGCGGCCGGATAATGAGCAGTTCTTC. Translation gives CASSPLGGRPDNEQFF.

The chain joins TRBV28 to TRBJ2-2; 13 bases are a match to TRBD2. The CDR3 loop spans 16 amino acids. The ends lost 6 bases at V and 7 bases at J; junction bases unmatched: 8. Germline assignment: CDR1 MDHEN and CDR2 SYDVKM. The CDR3 nucleotides read TGTGCCAGCAGCCGAACCGGACTAGCGGGAGTCGGGGAGCTGTTTTTT. Its protein product is CASSRTGLAGVGELFF.

The chain combines TRBV27 with TRBJ2-2; D is ambiguous. The CDR3 sequence is 14 residues long. Trimming shortened V by 6 bases and J by 7 bases, and 15 bases separated the two germline ends. Germline V gene data show CDR1 as MNHEY and CDR2 as SMNVEV (reference sequence). CDR3 DNA: TGTGCCAGCAGCCCACGGTCCATTAACGGGGAGCTGTTTTTT. Translating it yields CASSPRSINGELFF.

V is TRBV5-6 and J is TRBJ2-3, with 8 bases identical to TRBD2. Unmatched junction bases numbered 3, after V lost 4 bases and J lost 2 bases. Germline CDR1 is SGHDT and CDR2 is YYEEEE. This CDR3 region has 14 residues. The CDR3 loop is CASSRAGATDTQYF. CDR3 nucleotides: TGTGCCAGCAGCCGAGCGGGAGCCACAGATACGCAGTATTTT.

DNA for the CDR3: TGTGCCAGCAGTAGGCTAGCGGGAGGGCACAGCACAGATACGCAGTATTTT. Translating gives CASSRLAGGHSTDTQYF. The V gene is TRBV27, the J gene TRBJ2-3; TRBD2 aligns across 12 bases. CDR3 length equals 17 residues. V lost 5 bases and J lost 0; bases outside the gene matches: 6. Per the germline V gene, CDR1 is MNHEY and CDR2 is SMNVEV (reference sequence).

V gene TRBV5-1 combines with J gene TRBJ1-2; 11 positions agree with TRBD1. Germline V gene data show CDR1 as SGHRS and CDR2 as YFSETQ. The V gene end was trimmed by 4 bases and the J gene end by 6 bases; junction bases not matched to a gene: 5. This CDR3 contains 14 residues. The chain's CDR3 is CASSLGQGVDGYTF. CDR3 in DNA: TGCGCCAGCAGCCTGGGACAGGGGGTTGATGGCTACACCTTC. The full variable domain, in which reference TRBV5-1 and TRBJ1-2 provide the parts outside the CDR3, is KAGVTQTPRYLIKTRGQQVTLSCSPISGHRSVSWYQQTPGQGLQFLFEYFSETQRNKGNFPGRFSGRQFSNSRSEMNVSTLELGDSALYLCASSLGQGVDGYTFGSGTRLTVV.